These 3 T cell receptor beta chains were all obtained from the same sample, sequenced in a study of blood T cells in healthy people across ages. The authors ran a second PCR of about 7 to 11 cycles using a sample-barcoded 5' primer and a J-beta primer mix. TCRdb reprocessed the 5' RACE reads with MiXCR, giving one entry per CDR3 protein. The sample includes approximately 580,000 distinct CDR3 sequences, around 24% of them seen just once. A further study also used this sample, focusing on T cells of mothers and their children.

The material sequenced was blood. Every receptor here comes from a boy aged 5 to 17 in good health.

The genes are TRBV7-9 and TRBJ2-1, with 9 bases matching TRBD1. The V segment lost 5 bases and the J segment 9 bases; nucleotides outside the gene matches: 11. The CDR3 totals 15 residues. Germline V gene sequence: CDR1 SEHNR, CDR2 FQNEAQ (reference sequence). CDR3 bases: TGTGCCAGCAGCCCCGTACAGGGGGCGCCGCGTGAGCAGTTCTTC. It specifies CASSPVQGAPREQFF.

A few counts support this clonotype. The chain links TRBV4-3 to TRBJ2-2, with 9 positions matching TRBD2. V lost 0 bases to trimming and J lost 8 bases; unmatched junction nucleotides: 7. The germline V gene encodes CDR1 LGHNA and CDR2 YSLEER. CDR3 size: 16 residues. CDR3 bases: TGCGCCAGCAGCCAAGAGTTACTAGCGGGTCCTGGGGAGCTGTTTTTT. This sequence encodes CASSQELLAGPGELFF.

This clonotype was seen only a few times. A read error may account for a junction end that differs from germline. The chain has TRBV28 and TRBJ1-2; no clear D. Germline loops: CDR1 MDHEN, CDR2 SYDVKM. The CDR3 is 13 amino acids. CDR3 nucleotides: TGTGCCAGCAGTTTTTCACTCTCCTATGGCTACGCCTTC. This encodes CASSFSLSYGYAF.